This TCR beta chain was captured in a study of T cell responses to AZD1222 COVID-19 vaccine. The study's findings and limits: Across the whole spike, CD4 TCRs peaked at regions 160-218 and 743-854. The sample set comprised mostly white British donors with more females, and clonal diversity was possibly underestimated. As reported, nearly half of all spike-specific TCRs target variant regions that are unmutated.

This table comes from immunoSEQ multiplex PCR, and its TCRdb copy is limited to in-frame clones, with some not included. The table records 95,000 to 150,000 clones, around 87% of them present only once. For this clone: Its antigen is currently unknown.

Looked up from germline, CDR1 is SGHNT and CDR2 is YYREEE (reference sequence). This CDR3 is 13 amino acids long. Trimming removed 3 bases at V and 5 bases at J, with 11 bases between. The receptor was derived from an adult in good health. The source was peripheral blood, collected on day 0 of AZD1222 vaccination. J is TRBJ1-1 and V is TRBV5-4; D uncertain. This CDR3 reads CASSWSPGTEAFF. The DNA for the CDR3 is TGTGCCAGCAGCTGGTCCCCTGGGACTGAAGCTTTCTTT.